The rows below give T cell receptor beta chains drawn from one sample of a study of TIL therapy for anti-PD-1-resistant metastatic lung cancer. Method: immunoSEQ multiplex PCR; TCRdb's copy keeps in-frame clones and lacks some. Here the sample spans around 7,000 clones, about 65% being singletons. This specimen consisted of tumor tissue, obtained at baseline. The receptors stem from a person aged 25 to 85 with non-small cell lung cancer. Both conserved end residues are part of each CDR3. The order of the fields is V gene, clone size, D gene, J gene, CDR3 length, CDR3 DNA, CDR3 protein. D genes are given only for firm matches. Some rows mark clone size as missing; the rest say once, few, many or name a class of expanded clone.

v_gene: TRBV3-1/TRBV3-2; abundance: .; d_gene: .; j_gene: TRBJ2-3; len: 13; CDR3nt: TGTGCCAGCACCAAACAGAGCACAGATACGCAGTATTTT; CDR3aa: CASTKQSTDTQYF
v_gene: TRBV11-2; abundance: .; d_gene: .; j_gene: TRBJ1-4; len: 15; CDR3nt: TGTGCCAGCAGCTTAGACCCCTCTCCTTATGAAAAACTGTTTTTT; CDR3aa: CASSLDPSPYEKLFF
v_gene: TRBV9; abundance: few; d_gene: .; j_gene: TRBJ2-2; len: 14; CDR3nt: TGTGCCAGCAGCGTAGTGGGGTCCACCGGGGAGCTGTTTTTT; CDR3aa: CASSVVGSTGELFF
v_gene: TRBV9; abundance: .; d_gene: TRBD2; j_gene: TRBJ2-7; len: 17; CDR3nt: TGTGCCAGCAGCCCTAGAGGCCGAGGACTAGCGGGGGACGAGCAGTACTTC; CDR3aa: CASSPRGRGLAGDEQYF
v_gene: TRBV5-8; abundance: few; d_gene: .; j_gene: TRBJ2-3; len: 14; CDR3nt: TGTGCCAGCAGCCCCCGGGACAGCACAGATACGCAGTATTTT; CDR3aa: CASSPRDSTDTQYF
v_gene: TRBV4-3; abundance: .; d_gene: .; j_gene: TRBJ1-2; len: 15; CDR3nt: TGCGCCAGCAGCCGGGGGCACACCGACGGACGTGGCTACACCTTC; CDR3aa: CASSRGHTDGRGYTF
v_gene: TRBV9; abundance: .; d_gene: TRBD1; j_gene: TRBJ1-1; len: 11; CDR3nt: TGTGCCAGCACCCAGGGGGCCTACGCTTTCTTT; CDR3aa: CASTQGAYAFF
v_gene: TRBV4-3; abundance: .; d_gene: .; j_gene: TRBJ2-3; len: 15; CDR3nt: TGCGCCAGCAGCCAAGTCGGGGGTAGCACAGATACGCAGTATTTT; CDR3aa: CASSQVGGSTDTQYF
v_gene: TRBV3-1/TRBV3-2; abundance: .; d_gene: .; j_gene: TRBJ1-1; len: 16; CDR3nt: TGTGCCAGCAGCCAAGCCGCATCGGGTCCCACCCTAGGAGCTTTCTTT; CDR3aa: CASSQAASGPTLGAFF
v_gene: TRBV7-2; abundance: .; d_gene: .; j_gene: TRBJ2-2; len: 13; CDR3nt: TGTGCCAGCAGCTTCACCCCCACCGGGGAGCTGTTTTTT; CDR3aa: CASSFTPTGELFF
v_gene: TRBV18; abundance: medium-sized; d_gene: .; j_gene: TRBJ1-2; len: 13; CDR3nt: TGTGCCAGCTCACCCAAACAGGGACTCGGCTACACCTTC; CDR3aa: CASSPKQGLGYTF
v_gene: TRBV19; abundance: .; d_gene: .; j_gene: TRBJ2-5; len: 16; CDR3nt: TGTGCCAGTAGTATACAAGGTCGTGGAGGCCAAGAGACCCAGTACTTC; CDR3aa: CASSIQGRGGQETQYF
v_gene: TRBV5-1; abundance: .; d_gene: TRBD1; j_gene: TRBJ2-2; len: 18; CDR3nt: TGCGCCAGCAGCCGCGGGACAGGGGGGATACGGAACACCGGGGAGCTGTTTTTT; CDR3aa: CASSRGTGGIRNTGELFF
v_gene: TRBV18; abundance: .; d_gene: TRBD1; j_gene: TRBJ2-5; len: 21; CDR3nt: TGTGCCAGCTCACCACCGCCACAAGCGGGACAGGGGCTTCGCGGAAGGGAGACCCAGTACTTC; CDR3aa: CASSPPPQAGQGLRGRETQYF
v_gene: TRBV14; abundance: .; d_gene: TRBD1; j_gene: TRBJ1-1; len: 18; CDR3nt: TGTGCCAGCAGCCCCCTGGCGGGGACAGCATTCCTGAACACTGAAGCTTTCTTT; CDR3aa: CASSPLAGTAFLNTEAFF
v_gene: TRBV6-1; abundance: .; d_gene: .; j_gene: TRBJ2-1; len: 16; CDR3nt: TGTGCCAGCAGTGAAACTAGGGGGCGGGGGAACAATGAGCAGTTCTTC; CDR3aa: CASSETRGRGNNEQFF
v_gene: TRBV12-3/TRBV12-4; abundance: .; d_gene: .; j_gene: TRBJ2-2; len: 12; CDR3nt: TGTGCCAGCACCAGGGACCAGAAGGAGCTGTTTTTT; CDR3aa: CASTRDQKELFF
v_gene: TRBV5-1; abundance: .; d_gene: .; j_gene: TRBJ2-7; len: 13; CDR3nt: TGCGCCAGCAGCTCAGGACTTATCTACGAGCAGTACTTC; CDR3aa: CASSSGLIYEQYF
v_gene: TRBV5-1; abundance: .; d_gene: TRBD1; j_gene: TRBJ2-7; len: 14; CDR3nt: TGCGCCAGCAGGACCGGGACAGGGGGCTACGAGCAGTACTTC; CDR3aa: CASRTGTGGYEQYF
v_gene: TRBV5-4; abundance: few; d_gene: .; j_gene: TRBJ1-3; len: 16; CDR3nt: TGTGCCAGCAGCTCAGCGCAGGGTCTCTCTGGAAACACCATATATTTT; CDR3aa: CASSSAQGLSGNTIYF
v_gene: TRBV4-3; abundance: .; d_gene: TRBD2; j_gene: TRBJ2-1; len: 16; CDR3nt: TGCGCCAGCAGCCAAGATGGGGGGGGATCGTACAATGAGCAGTTCTTC; CDR3aa: CASSQDGGGSYNEQFF
v_gene: TRBV12-5; abundance: few; d_gene: .; j_gene: TRBJ2-5; len: 12; CDR3nt: TGTGCTAGTGGTTTGGTAGGGGAGACCCAGTACTTC; CDR3aa: CASGLVGETQYF
v_gene: TRBV27; abundance: .; d_gene: .; j_gene: TRBJ2-3; len: 15; CDR3nt: TGTGCCAGCAGTTTAAGGACAGCTAGCACAGATACGCAGTATTTT; CDR3aa: CASSLRTASTDTQYF
v_gene: TRBV12-5; abundance: .; d_gene: .; j_gene: TRBJ2-7; len: 12; CDR3nt: TGTGCTAGCACGGGTCTAAGCTACGAGCAGTACTTC; CDR3aa: CASTGLSYEQYF
v_gene: TRBV6-4; abundance: few; d_gene: .; j_gene: TRBJ1-6; len: 13; CDR3nt: TGTGCCAGCAGGGGGACGTGGAATTCACCCCTCCACTTT; CDR3aa: CASRGTWNSPLHF
v_gene: TRBV3-1/TRBV3-2; abundance: .; d_gene: .; j_gene: TRBJ2-3; len: 16; CDR3nt: TGTGCCAGCAGCCAGTCTGGGCCGATTGGGACAGATACGCAGTATTTT; CDR3aa: CASSQSGPIGTDTQYF
v_gene: TRBV19; abundance: .; d_gene: .; j_gene: TRBJ2-2; len: 14; CDR3nt: TGTGCCAGTAGTGTTAGTGGCTTCGCCGGGGAGCTGTTTTTT; CDR3aa: CASSVSGFAGELFF
v_gene: TRBV4-3; abundance: .; d_gene: .; j_gene: TRBJ2-1; len: 18; CDR3nt: TGCGCCAGCAGCCAACAAACCGGACTCTCCGGGGCCGGCAATGAGCAGTTCTTC; CDR3aa: CASSQQTGLSGAGNEQFF
v_gene: TRBV20-1; abundance: few; d_gene: TRBD1; j_gene: TRBJ1-3; len: 14; CDR3nt: TGCAGTGCTAGTACAGGGGATTTTGGAAACACCATATATTTT; CDR3aa: CSASTGDFGNTIYF
v_gene: TRBV19; abundance: .; d_gene: TRBD2; j_gene: TRBJ2-7; len: 15; CDR3nt: TGTGCCAGTAGTACCTTTGGGACTAGTTCCTACGAGCAGTACTTC; CDR3aa: CASSTFGTSSYEQYF
v_gene: TRBV28; abundance: once; d_gene: TRBD2; j_gene: TRBJ2-7; len: 17; CDR3nt: TGTGCCAGCAGTTTACGGCTAGCGGGAGTTCCGGTGTACGAGCAGTACTTC; CDR3aa: CASSLRLAGVPVYEQYF
v_gene: TRBV7-9; abundance: .; d_gene: TRBD2; j_gene: TRBJ2-1; len: 16; CDR3nt: TGTGCCAGCAGCTTAGGTGGGAGGACTAGCTTAAATGAGCAGTTCTTC; CDR3aa: CASSLGGRTSLNEQFF
v_gene: TRBV28; abundance: few; d_gene: .; j_gene: TRBJ1-2; len: 16; CDR3nt: TGTGCCAGCAGTGATCTCACAGGGACCCTATTCTATGGCTACACCTTC; CDR3aa: CASSDLTGTLFYGYTF
v_gene: TRBV7-2; abundance: few; d_gene: .; j_gene: TRBJ2-1; len: 14; CDR3nt: TGTGCCAGCAGCTCCTATCCGGGATACAATGAGCAGTTCTTC; CDR3aa: CASSSYPGYNEQFF
v_gene: TRBV7-9; abundance: .; d_gene: TRBD1; j_gene: TRBJ2-7; len: 16; CDR3nt: TGTGCCAGCAGCCATCCCCCGGGACAGGAGACCTACGAGCAGTACTTC; CDR3aa: CASSHPPGQETYEQYF
v_gene: TRBV4-1; abundance: .; d_gene: .; j_gene: TRBJ2-5; len: 15; CDR3nt: TGCGCCAGCAGCCAAGATGGGGCGGCCCAAGAGACCCAGTACTTC; CDR3aa: CASSQDGAAQETQYF
v_gene: TRBV5-6; abundance: .; d_gene: .; j_gene: TRBJ1-3; len: 16; CDR3nt: TGTGCCAGCAGCACCGACAGGCTGATCTCTGGAAACACCATATATTTT; CDR3aa: CASSTDRLISGNTIYF
v_gene: TRBV30; abundance: few; d_gene: TRBD1; j_gene: TRBJ2-3; len: 13; CDR3nt: TGTGCCTGGAGTACCACAGGGGGAGATACGCAGTATTTT; CDR3aa: CAWSTTGGDTQYF
v_gene: TRBV10-3; abundance: .; d_gene: .; j_gene: TRBJ2-5; len: 13; CDR3nt: TGTGCCATCAGGTCGGGGGCTGAAGAGACCCAGTACTTC; CDR3aa: CAIRSGAEETQYF
v_gene: TRBV28; abundance: once; d_gene: .; j_gene: TRBJ1-2; len: 12; CDR3nt: TGTGCCAGCAGTGTAGTTAACTATGGCTACACCTTC; CDR3aa: CASSVVNYGYTF
v_gene: TRBV6-4; abundance: .; d_gene: .; j_gene: TRBJ2-3; len: 14; CDR3nt: TGTGCCAGCAGTGCCGGGACTAGCACAGATACGCAGTATTTT; CDR3aa: CASSAGTSTDTQYF
v_gene: TRBV5-1; abundance: .; d_gene: .; j_gene: TRBJ2-7; len: 17; CDR3nt: TGCGCCAGCAGCTTGGAGGGCGACGGAGGGGTCTCCTACGAGCAGTACTTC; CDR3aa: CASSLEGDGGVSYEQYF
v_gene: TRBV11-2; abundance: .; d_gene: .; j_gene: TRBJ2-4; len: 15; CDR3nt: TGTGCCAGCAGCGAGGGGATAGCGGCCAAAAACATTCAGTACTTC; CDR3aa: CASSEGIAAKNIQYF
v_gene: TRBV7-2; abundance: few; d_gene: .; j_gene: TRBJ1-5; len: 13; CDR3nt: TGTGCCAGCAGTTCAGGGGGCAATCAGCCCCAGCATTTT; CDR3aa: CASSSGGNQPQHF
v_gene: TRBV4-3; abundance: .; d_gene: .; j_gene: TRBJ2-2; len: 16; CDR3nt: TGCGCCAGCAGCCAAGAAGGGAGCCTGAACACCGGGGAGCTGTTTTTT; CDR3aa: CASSQEGSLNTGELFF
v_gene: TRBV29-1; abundance: once; d_gene: .; j_gene: TRBJ2-7; len: 12; CDR3nt: TGCAGCGTTGAAGACCTAGGATACGAGCAGTACTTC; CDR3aa: CSVEDLGYEQYF
v_gene: TRBV14; abundance: .; d_gene: .; j_gene: TRBJ2-7; len: 13; CDR3nt: TGTGCCAGCAGCCTTAACAGGGACGGGCCGCAGTACTTC; CDR3aa: CASSLNRDGPQYF
v_gene: TRBV20-1; abundance: large; d_gene: .; j_gene: TRBJ1-2; len: 8; CDR3nt: TGCAGTGCTCCCCCGGGAACCTTC; CDR3aa: CSAPPGTF
v_gene: TRBV27; abundance: .; d_gene: .; j_gene: TRBJ2-3; len: 14; CDR3nt: TGTGCCAGCAGTCCCCGGTTCGGCGGGGATACGCAGTATTTT; CDR3aa: CASSPRFGGDTQYF
v_gene: TRBV29-1; abundance: .; d_gene: .; j_gene: TRBJ1-1; len: 12; CDR3nt: TGCAGCGTTGGGGCAGGGGCACCTGAAGCTTTCTTT; CDR3aa: CSVGAGAPEAFF
v_gene: TRBV12-2; abundance: .; d_gene: .; j_gene: TRBJ2-1; len: 14; CDR3nt: TGTGCAAGTCGCCCTAGCGGGAGGAGGTATGAGCAGTTCTTC; CDR3aa: CASRPSGRRYEQFF
v_gene: TRBV28; abundance: .; d_gene: TRBD2; j_gene: TRBJ2-7; len: 16; CDR3nt: TGTGCCAGCAGTCAACGGACTAGCGGGACCTCCTACGAGCAGTACTTC; CDR3aa: CASSQRTSGTSYEQYF
v_gene: TRBV5-1; abundance: few; d_gene: TRBD1; j_gene: TRBJ1-2; len: 16; CDR3nt: TGCGCCAGCAGCCCCGCGGGCGGCCAAGGGGGCGGTGGCTACACCTTC; CDR3aa: CASSPAGGQGGGGYTF
v_gene: TRBV2; abundance: .; d_gene: TRBD1; j_gene: TRBJ1-5; len: 15; CDR3nt: TGTGCCAGCAGGGGACAGGGGGTAATCAATCAGCCCCAGCATTTT; CDR3aa: CASRGQGVINQPQHF
v_gene: TRBV6-2/TRBV6-3; abundance: .; d_gene: .; j_gene: TRBJ2-5; len: 11; CDR3nt: TGTGCCAGCAGTTACGGGGAGACCCAGTACTTC; CDR3aa: CASSYGETQYF